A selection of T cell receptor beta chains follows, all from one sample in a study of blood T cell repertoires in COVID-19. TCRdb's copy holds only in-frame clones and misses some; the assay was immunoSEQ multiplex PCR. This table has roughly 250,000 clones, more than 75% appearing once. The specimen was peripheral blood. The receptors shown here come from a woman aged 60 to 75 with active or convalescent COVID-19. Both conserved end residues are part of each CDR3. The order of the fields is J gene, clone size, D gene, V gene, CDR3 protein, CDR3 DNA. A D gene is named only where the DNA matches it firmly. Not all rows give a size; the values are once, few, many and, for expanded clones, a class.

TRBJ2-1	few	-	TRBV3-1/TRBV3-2	CASSQAGTGYNEQFF	TGTGCCAGCAGCCAGGCCGGGACTGGCTACAATGAGCAGTTCTTC
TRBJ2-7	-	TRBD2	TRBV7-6	CASIKVAGGADEQYF	TGTGCCAGCATCAAAGTAGCGGGGGGGGCCGACGAGCAGTACTTC
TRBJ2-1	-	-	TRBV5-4	CASTGGHNEQFF	TGTGCCAGCACGGGGGGCCATAATGAGCAGTTCTTC
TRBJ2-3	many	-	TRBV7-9	CASSFETDTQYF	TGTGCCAGCAGCTTCGAGACAGATACGCAGTATTTT
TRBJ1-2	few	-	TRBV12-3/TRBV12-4	CASSSLKNYGYTF	TGTGCCAGCAGTAGCCTGAAGAACTATGGCTACACCTTC
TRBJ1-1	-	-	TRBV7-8	CASSLVGGAVNTEAFF	TGTGCCAGCAGCTTAGTTGGGGGGGCAGTAAACACTGAAGCTTTCTTT
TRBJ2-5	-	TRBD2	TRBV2	CASSGDYKGTQYF	TGTGCCAGCAGTGGGGACTATAAAGGGACCCAGTACTTC
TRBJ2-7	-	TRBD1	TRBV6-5	CASSYSGQIYEQYF	TGTGCCAGCAGTTACTCGGGACAGATCTACGAGCAGTACTTC
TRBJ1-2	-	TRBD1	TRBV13	CASSPRTGHYGYTF	TGTGCCAGCAGCCCTCGGACAGGGCACTATGGCTACACCTTC
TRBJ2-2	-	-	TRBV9	CASTPTLGGGTATGELFF	TGTGCCAGCACCCCAACCCTCGGGGGTGGGACAGCCACCGGGGAGCTGTTTTTT
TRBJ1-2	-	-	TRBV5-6	CASSLLSVRSYGYTF	TGTGCCAGCAGCTTGCTCTCGGTAAGGAGCTATGGCTACACCTTC
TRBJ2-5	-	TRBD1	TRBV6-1	CASSEEFPGQGRGETQYF	TGTGCCAGCAGTGAAGAGTTTCCGGGACAGGGGAGGGGAGAGACCCAGTACTTC
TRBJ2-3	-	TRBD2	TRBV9	CASSVVGLAGPYTDTQYF	TGTGCCAGCAGCGTAGTGGGACTAGCGGGGCCGTACACAGATACGCAGTATTTT
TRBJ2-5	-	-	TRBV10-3	CAISARSEGETQYF	TGTGCCATCAGTGCCCGGTCAGAGGGAGAGACCCAGTACTTC
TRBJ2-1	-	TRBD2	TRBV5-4	CASSFPGTSGGGEQFF	TGTGCCAGCAGCTTCCCCGGGACTAGCGGGGGGGGAGAGCAGTTCTTC
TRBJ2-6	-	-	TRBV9	CASSAQGSGANVLTF	TGTGCCAGCAGCGCGCAGGGCTCTGGGGCCAACGTCCTGACTTTC
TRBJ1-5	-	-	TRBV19	CASSDWTYNQPQHF	TGTGCCAGTAGCGACTGGACATACAATCAGCCCCAGCATTTT
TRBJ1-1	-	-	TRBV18	CASSPPGGRMNTEAFF	TGTGCCAGCTCACCACCGGGGGGGAGAATGAACACTGAAGCTTTCTTT
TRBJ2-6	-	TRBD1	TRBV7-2	CASSSGQGHSGANVLTF	TGTGCCAGCAGCTCCGGACAGGGGCACTCTGGGGCCAACGTCCTGACTTTC
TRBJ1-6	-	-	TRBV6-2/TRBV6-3	CASSPGHNNSPLHF	TGTGCCAGCAGCCCCGGACACAATAATTCACCCCTCCACTTT
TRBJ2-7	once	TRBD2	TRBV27	CASSLAGGVYEQYF	TGTGCCAGCAGTTTAGCGGGGGGGGTTTACGAGCAGTACTTC
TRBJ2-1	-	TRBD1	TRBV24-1	CATSLGGPSYNEQFF	TGTGCCACCAGCTTAGGGGGCCCGTCCTACAATGAGCAGTTCTTC
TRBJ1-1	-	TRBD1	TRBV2	CASRARQGLNTEAFF	TGTGCCAGCAGAGCCAGACAGGGACTGAACACTGAAGCTTTCTTT
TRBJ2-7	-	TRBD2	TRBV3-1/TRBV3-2	CASSHHGGEQYF	TGTGCCAGCAGCCACCACGGGGGGGAGCAGTACTTC
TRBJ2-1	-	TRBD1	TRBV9	CASTPLGTGSDGYNEQFF	TGTGCCAGCACCCCCCTAGGGACAGGGTCGGATGGGTACAATGAGCAGTTCTTC
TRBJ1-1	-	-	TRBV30	CAWSLGGEAFF	TGTGCCTGGAGTTTGGGGGGTGAAGCTTTCTTT
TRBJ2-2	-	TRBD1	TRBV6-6	CASSYLGQGNTGELFF	TGTGCCAGCAGTTACCTCGGACAGGGGAACACCGGGGAGCTGTTTTTT
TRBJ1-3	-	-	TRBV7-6	CASSSTTGPGNTIYF	TGTGCCAGCAGCTCCACCACAGGGCCTGGAAACACCATATATTTT